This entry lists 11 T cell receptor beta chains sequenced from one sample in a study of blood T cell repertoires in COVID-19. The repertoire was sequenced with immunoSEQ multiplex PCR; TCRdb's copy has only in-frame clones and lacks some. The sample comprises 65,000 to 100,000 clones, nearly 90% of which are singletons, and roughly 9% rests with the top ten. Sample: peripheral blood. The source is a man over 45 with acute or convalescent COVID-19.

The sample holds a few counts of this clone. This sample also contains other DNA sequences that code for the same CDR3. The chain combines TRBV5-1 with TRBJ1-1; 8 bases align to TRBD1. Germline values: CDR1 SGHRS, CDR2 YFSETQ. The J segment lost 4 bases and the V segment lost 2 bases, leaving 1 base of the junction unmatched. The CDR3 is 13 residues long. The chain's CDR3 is CASSLQGGTEAFF. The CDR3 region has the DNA TGCGCCAGCAGCTTACAGGGGGGCACTGAAGCTTTCTTT.

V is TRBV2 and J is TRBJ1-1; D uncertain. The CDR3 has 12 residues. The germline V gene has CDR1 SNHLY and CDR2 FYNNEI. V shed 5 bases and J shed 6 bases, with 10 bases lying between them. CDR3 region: CASSPESAEAFF. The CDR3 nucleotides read TGTGCCAGCAGTCCCGAAAGCGCTGAAGCTTTCTTT.

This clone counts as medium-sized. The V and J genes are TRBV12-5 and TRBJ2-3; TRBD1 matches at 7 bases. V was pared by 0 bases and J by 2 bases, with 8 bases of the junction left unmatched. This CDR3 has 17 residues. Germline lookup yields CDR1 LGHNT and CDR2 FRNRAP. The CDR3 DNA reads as TGTGCTAGTGGTTTGGTACGACTCGGGACAGACACAGATACGCAGTATTTT. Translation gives CASGLVRLGTDTDTQYF.

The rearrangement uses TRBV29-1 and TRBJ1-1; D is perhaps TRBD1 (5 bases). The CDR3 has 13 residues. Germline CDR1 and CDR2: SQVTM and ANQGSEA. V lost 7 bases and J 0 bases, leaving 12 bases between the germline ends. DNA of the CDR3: TGCAGCGGGAATACAGGACTGAACACTGAAGCTTTCTTT. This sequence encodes CSGNTGLNTEAFF.

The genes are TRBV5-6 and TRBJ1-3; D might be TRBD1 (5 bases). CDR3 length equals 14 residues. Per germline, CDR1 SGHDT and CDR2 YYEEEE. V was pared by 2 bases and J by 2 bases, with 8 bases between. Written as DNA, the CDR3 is TGTGCCAGCAGCTTAGACAGTACTGGAAACACCATATATTTT. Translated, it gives CASSLDSTGNTIYF. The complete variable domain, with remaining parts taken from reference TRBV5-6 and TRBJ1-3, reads DAGVTQSPTHLIKTRGQQVTLRCSPKSGHDTVSWYQQALGQGPQFIFQYYEEEERQRGNFPDRFSGHQFPNYSSELNVNALLLGDSALYLCASSLDSTGNTIYFGEGSWLTVV.

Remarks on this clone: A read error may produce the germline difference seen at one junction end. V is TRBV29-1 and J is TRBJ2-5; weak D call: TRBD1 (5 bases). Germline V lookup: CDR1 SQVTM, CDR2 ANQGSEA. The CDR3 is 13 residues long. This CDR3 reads CSVEDDPSGKIDF. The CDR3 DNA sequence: TGCAGCGTTGAAGATGACCCTTCAGGGAAGATAGACTTC.

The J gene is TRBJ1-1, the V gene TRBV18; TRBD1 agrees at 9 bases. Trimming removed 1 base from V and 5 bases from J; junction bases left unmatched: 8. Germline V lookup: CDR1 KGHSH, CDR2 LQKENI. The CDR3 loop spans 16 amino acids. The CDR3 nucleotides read TGTGCCAGCTCACCACTTCCGGGACAGGGAGGGACTGAAGCTTTCTTT. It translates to CASSPLPGQGGTEAFF. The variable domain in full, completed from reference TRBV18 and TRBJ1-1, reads NAGVMQNPRHLVRRRGQEARLRCSPMKGHSHVYWYRQLPEEGLKFMVYLQKENIIDESGMPKERFSAEFPKEGPSILRIQQVVRGDSAAYFCASSPLPGQGGTEAFFGQGTRLTVV.

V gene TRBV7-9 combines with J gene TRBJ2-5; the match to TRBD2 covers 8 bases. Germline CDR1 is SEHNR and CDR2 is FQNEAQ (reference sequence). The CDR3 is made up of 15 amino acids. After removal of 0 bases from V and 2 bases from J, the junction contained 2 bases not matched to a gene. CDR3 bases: TGTGCCAGCAGCTTAGCCTTAGCGGGGCAAGAGACCCAGTACTTC. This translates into CASSLALAGQETQYF.

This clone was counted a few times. CDR3 coding DNA: TGTGCCAGCAGTGAAGCCTTTACCGGGGGAGATGGCTACACCTTC. The encoded protein is CASSEAFTGGDGYTF. J is TRBJ1-2 and V is TRBV2; D possibly corresponds to TRBD1 (5 bases). Germline CDR1 is SNHLY and CDR2 is FYNNEI. Trimming stripped 0 bases from V and 6 bases from J, with 14 bases between. The CDR3 covers 15 residues.

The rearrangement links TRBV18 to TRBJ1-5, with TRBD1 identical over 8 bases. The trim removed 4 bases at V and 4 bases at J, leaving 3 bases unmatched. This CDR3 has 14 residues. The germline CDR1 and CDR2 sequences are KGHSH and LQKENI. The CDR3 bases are TGTGCCAGCTCACTTGGGGACAGGAATCAGCCCCAGCATTTT. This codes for CASSLGDRNQPQHF.

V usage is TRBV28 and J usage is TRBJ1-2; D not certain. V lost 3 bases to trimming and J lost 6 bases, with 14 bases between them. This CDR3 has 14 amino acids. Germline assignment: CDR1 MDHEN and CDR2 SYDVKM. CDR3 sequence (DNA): TGTGCCAGCAGTTTCTCGGTCCGACTGGATGGCTACACCTTC. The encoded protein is CASSFSVRLDGYTF.